This TCR beta chain comes out of a study of T-cell memory formation after mild COVID-19. This clonotype was counted a few times. The target antigen is unknown. Broader study findings: Pre-infection memory held some responding clones, suggesting pre-existing cross-reactive T cells responded.

TCR alpha and TCR beta cDNA libraries with sample barcodes and UMIs came from 5'RACE using constant-segment primers. TCRdb analysed the 5' RACE reads with MiXCR anew, one entry per CDR3 protein. The table lists 430,000 or so distinct CDR3 sequences, about 23% of them singletons. The CDR3 length is 15 residues. CDR1 and CDR2 from the germline V gene are DFQATT and SNEGSKA (reference sequence). V was clipped by 4 bases and J by 0 bases, with 14 bases between them. The sequenced sample was PBMCs or a T cell subset sorted from them (not recorded which). The clonotype comes from an adult woman who had mild COVID-19 (a few samples of this study predate the infection). Cell type and time point are not known. This chain uses TRBV20-1 with TRBJ2-3; D may be TRBD2 (7 bases). Here the CDR3 reads CSATHGGASTDTQYF. The CDR3 DNA reads as TGCAGTGCTACCCATGGGGGGGCGAGCACAGATACGCAGTATTTT.